The clone carrying this TCR beta chain is a singleton in its sample. This entry belongs to a study of cytomegalovirus exposure and HLA in healthy donors. Assay used: immunoSEQ multiplex PCR; TCRdb lists only in-frame clones, some missing. The sample lists 150,000 to 200,000 clones, around 88% occurring once. This CDR3 is 17 amino acids long. From germline, CDR1 is LNHDA and CDR2 SQIVND (reference sequence). Trimming left V 1 base short and J 0 bases short, with 16 bases between. The material sequenced was PBMCs. The gene calls are TRBV19 and TRBJ2-7; D possibly corresponds to TRBD2 (6 bases). The clonotype originates from a woman between 18 and 29 years old in good health and CMV-seronegative. As DNA, the CDR3 is TGTGCCAGTAGTATAGGAGATCGCGGGATGAACTCCTACGAGCAGTACTTC. It yields the protein CASSIGDRGMNSYEQYF. The entire variable domain, with the rest obtained from reference TRBV19 and TRBJ2-7, is as follows: DGGITQSPKYLFRKEGQNVTLSCEQNLNHDAMYWYRQDPGQGLRLIYYSQIVNDFQKGDIAEGYSVSREKKESFPLTVTSAQKNPTAFYLCASSIGDRGMNSYEQYFGPGTRLTVT.